This record looks at one TCR beta chain sequence and its context. The antigen is unknown. From the 5' RACE reads, TCRdb called clonotypes with MiXCR, one entry per CDR3 protein. The repertoire holds around 530,000 distinct CDR3 sequences, about 15% seen once, with around 15% in the top ten. The data originate from a study of T cells after yellow fever vaccination. Germline CDR1 DFQATT, CDR2 SNEGSKA (reference sequence). Trimming took 0 bases from V and 6 from J, leaving 18 bases between them. This CDR3 has 16 residues. Study-level findings and limits: Weaker in magnitude, the secondary response showed a faster peak on day 5 versus 15.

The receptor comes from a man aged 18 to 30 who received the YFV17D yellow fever vaccine. The material sequenced was PBMCs, taken about 5 days after the first yellow fever vaccination. This chain joins TRBV20-1 and TRBJ2-4; a possible D gene is TRBD1 (6 bases). In DNA, the CDR3 is TGCAGTGCTAGAGATCAGGGTGGTGTAGGGGGAAACATTCAGTACTTC. The encoded protein is CSARDQGGVGGNIQYF.